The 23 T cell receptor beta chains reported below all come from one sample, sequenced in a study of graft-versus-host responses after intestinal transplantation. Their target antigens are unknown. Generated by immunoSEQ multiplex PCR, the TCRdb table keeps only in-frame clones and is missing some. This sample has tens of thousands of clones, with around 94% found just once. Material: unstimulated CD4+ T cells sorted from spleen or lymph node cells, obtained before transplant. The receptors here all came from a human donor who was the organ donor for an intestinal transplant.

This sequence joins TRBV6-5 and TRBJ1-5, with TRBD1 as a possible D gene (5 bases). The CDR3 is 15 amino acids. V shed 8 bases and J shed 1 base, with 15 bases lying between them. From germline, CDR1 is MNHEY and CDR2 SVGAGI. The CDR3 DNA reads TGTGCCAGCTCCCAGGGTAGACCGAGCAATCAGCCCCAGCATTTT. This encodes CASSQGRPSNQPQHF.

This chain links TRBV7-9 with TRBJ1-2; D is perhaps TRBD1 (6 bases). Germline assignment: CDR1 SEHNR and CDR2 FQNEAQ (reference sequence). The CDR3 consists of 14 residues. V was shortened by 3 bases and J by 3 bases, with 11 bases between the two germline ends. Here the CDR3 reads CASSLARGYYGYTF. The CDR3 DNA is TGTGCCAGCAGCTTGGCCAGGGGATACTATGGCTACACCTTC.

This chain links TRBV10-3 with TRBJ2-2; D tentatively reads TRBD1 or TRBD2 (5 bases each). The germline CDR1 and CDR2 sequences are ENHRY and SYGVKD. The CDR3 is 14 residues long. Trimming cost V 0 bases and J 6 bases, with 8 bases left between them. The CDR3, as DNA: TGTGCCATCAGTGAGTCTGGGGGAGCCGGGGAGCTGTTTTTT. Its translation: CAISESGGAGELFF.

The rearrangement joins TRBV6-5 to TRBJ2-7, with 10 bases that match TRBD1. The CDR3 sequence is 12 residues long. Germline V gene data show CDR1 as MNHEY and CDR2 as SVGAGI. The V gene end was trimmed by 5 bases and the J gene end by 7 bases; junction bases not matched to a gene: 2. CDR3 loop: CASSGQGGEQYF. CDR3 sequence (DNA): TGTGCCAGCAGTGGACAGGGGGGGGAGCAGTACTTC.

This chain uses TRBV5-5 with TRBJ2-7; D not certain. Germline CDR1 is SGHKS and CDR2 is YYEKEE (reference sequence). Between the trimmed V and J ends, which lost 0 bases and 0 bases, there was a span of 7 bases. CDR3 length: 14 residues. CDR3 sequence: CASSLGQSSYEQYF. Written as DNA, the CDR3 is TGTGCCAGCAGCTTGGGGCAGAGCTCCTACGAGCAGTACTTC.

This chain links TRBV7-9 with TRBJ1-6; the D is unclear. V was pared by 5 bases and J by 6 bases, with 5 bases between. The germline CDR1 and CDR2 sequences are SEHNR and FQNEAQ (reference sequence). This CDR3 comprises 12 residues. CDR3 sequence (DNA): TGTGCCAGCAGCCTGCCTAATTCACCCCTCCACTTT. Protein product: CASSLPNSPLHF.

The CDR3 sequence: CSVAQGAANQPQHF. CDR3 bases: TGCAGCGTAGCACAGGGGGCGGCCAATCAGCCCCAGCATTTT. J is TRBJ1-5 and V is TRBV29-1, with 9 bases that match TRBD1. The germline V gene has CDR1 SQVTM and CDR2 ANQGSEA. CDR3 length: 14 amino acids. Unmatched junction bases numbered 6, after V lost 6 bases and J lost 3 bases.

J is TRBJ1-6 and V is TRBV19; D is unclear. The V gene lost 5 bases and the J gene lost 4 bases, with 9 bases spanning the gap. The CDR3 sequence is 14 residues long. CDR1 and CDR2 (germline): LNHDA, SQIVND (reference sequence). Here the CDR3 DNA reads TGTGCCAGTAGTGCCCAAGGATATAATTCACCCCTCCACTTT. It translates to CASSAQGYNSPLHF.

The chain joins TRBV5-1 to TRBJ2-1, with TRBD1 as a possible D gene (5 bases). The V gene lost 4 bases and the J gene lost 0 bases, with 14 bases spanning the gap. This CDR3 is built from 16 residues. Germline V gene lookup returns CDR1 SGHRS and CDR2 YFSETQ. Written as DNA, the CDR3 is TGCGCCAGCAGCGGTGGACATGGAAGCTCCTACAATGAGCAGTTCTTC. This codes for CASSGGHGSSYNEQFF. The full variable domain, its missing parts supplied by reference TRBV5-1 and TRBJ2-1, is KAGVTQTPRYLIKTRGQQVTLSCSPISGHRSVSWYQQTPGQGLQFLFEYFSETQRNKGNFPGRFSGRQFSNSRSEMNVSTLELGDSALYLCASSGGHGSSYNEQFFGPGTRLTVL.

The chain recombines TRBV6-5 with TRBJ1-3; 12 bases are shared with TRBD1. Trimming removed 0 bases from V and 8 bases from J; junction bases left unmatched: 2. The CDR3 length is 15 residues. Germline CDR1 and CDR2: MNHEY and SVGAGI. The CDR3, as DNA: TGTGCCAGCAGTTACTCCGGGACAGGGGGCGACACCATATATTTT. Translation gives CASSYSGTGGDTIYF.

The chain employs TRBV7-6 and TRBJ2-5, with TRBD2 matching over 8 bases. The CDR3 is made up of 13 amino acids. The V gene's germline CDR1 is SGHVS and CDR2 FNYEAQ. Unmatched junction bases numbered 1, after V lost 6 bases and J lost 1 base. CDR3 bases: TGTGCCAGCAGGACTAGCGCCCAAGAGACCCAGTACTTC. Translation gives CASRTSAQETQYF.

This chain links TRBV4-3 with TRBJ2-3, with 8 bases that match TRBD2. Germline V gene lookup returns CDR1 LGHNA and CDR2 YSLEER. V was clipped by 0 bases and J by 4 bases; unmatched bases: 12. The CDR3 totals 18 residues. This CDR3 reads CASSQDFRGSGGSDTQYF. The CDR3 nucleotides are TGCGCCAGCAGCCAAGATTTCAGAGGGAGCGGGGGCTCAGATACGCAGTATTTT.

The CDR3 here is CASSTTSIAGELFF. CDR3 coding DNA: TGTGCCAGCAGCACGACTAGTATCGCCGGGGAGCTGTTTTTT. The genes are TRBV5-8 and TRBJ2-2; tentative D call: TRBD2 (6 bases). Germline values: CDR1 SGHTS, CDR2 YDEGEE. This CDR3 has 14 amino acids. V was clipped by 4 bases and J by 6 bases, with 13 bases between them.

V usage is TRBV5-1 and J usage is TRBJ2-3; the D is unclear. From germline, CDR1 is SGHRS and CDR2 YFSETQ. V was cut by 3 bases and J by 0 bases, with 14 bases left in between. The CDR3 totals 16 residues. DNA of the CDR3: TGCGCCAGCAGCTCGTCAGCGACAACTAGCACAGATACGCAGTATTTT. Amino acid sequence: CASSSSATTSTDTQYF.

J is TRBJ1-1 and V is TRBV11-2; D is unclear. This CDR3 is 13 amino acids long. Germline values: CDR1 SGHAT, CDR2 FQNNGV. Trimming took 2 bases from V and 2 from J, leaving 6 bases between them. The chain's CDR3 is CASSLRENTEAFF. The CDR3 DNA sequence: TGTGCCAGCAGCTTACGAGAAAACACTGAAGCTTTCTTT.

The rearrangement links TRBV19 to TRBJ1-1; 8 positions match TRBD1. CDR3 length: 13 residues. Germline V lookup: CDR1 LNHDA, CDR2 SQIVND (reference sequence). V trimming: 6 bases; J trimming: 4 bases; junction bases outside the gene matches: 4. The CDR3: CASSSRGLTEAFF. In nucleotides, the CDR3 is TGTGCCAGTAGCTCCAGGGGGCTCACTGAAGCTTTCTTT.

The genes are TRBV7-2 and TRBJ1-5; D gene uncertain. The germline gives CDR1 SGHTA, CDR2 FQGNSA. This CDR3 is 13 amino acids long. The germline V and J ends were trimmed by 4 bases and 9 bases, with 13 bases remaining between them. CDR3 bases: TGTGCCAGCAGCTGGCAGATCGATGGGCCCCAGCATTTT. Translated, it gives CASSWQIDGPQHF.

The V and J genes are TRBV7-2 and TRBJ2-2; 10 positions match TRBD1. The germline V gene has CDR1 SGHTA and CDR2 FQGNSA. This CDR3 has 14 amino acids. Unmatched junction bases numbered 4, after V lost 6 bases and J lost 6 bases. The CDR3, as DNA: TGTGCCAGCAGATGGACAGGGGGTGCCGGGGAGCTGTTTTTT. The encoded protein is CASRWTGGAGELFF.

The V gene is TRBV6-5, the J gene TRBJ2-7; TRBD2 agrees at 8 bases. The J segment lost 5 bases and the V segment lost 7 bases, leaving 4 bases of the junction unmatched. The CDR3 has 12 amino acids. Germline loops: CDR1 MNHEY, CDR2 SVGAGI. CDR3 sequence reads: CASKRGHHEQYF. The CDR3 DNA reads TGTGCCAGCAAGCGGGGGCACCACGAGCAGTACTTC.

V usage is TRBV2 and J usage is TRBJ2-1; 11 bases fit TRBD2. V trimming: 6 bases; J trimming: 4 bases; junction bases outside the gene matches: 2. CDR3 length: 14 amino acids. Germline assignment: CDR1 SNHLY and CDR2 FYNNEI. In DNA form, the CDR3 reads TGTGCCAGCAGGGGACTAGCGGAATACAATGAGCAGTTCTTC. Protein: CASRGLAEYNEQFF.

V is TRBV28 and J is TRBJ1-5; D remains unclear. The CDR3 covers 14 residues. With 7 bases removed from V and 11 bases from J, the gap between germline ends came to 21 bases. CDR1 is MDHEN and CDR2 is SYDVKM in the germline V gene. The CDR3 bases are TGTGCCAGCAAAACTTTCGACGGACCTCGGGCCCAGCATTTT. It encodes CASKTFDGPRAQHF.

In DNA form, the CDR3 reads TGTGCCAGCAGCGACCGGGACTCCGAGACCCAGTACTTC. It is translated as CASSDRDSETQYF. The chain joins TRBV5-4 to TRBJ2-5; possibly TRBD2 for D (6 bases). The length of the CDR3 is 13 residues. Trimming took off 4 bases at V and 5 bases at J, with 12 bases between the two ends. The germline V gene has CDR1 SGHNT and CDR2 YYREEE (reference sequence).

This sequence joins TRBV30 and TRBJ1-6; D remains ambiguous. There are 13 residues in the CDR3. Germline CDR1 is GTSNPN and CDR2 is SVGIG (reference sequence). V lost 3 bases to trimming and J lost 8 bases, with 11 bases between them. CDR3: CAWSRPPYSPLHF. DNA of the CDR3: TGTGCCTGGAGCCGACCGCCGTATTCACCCCTCCACTTT.